The next 27 T cell receptor beta chains were all read from a single sample in a study of T cells expressing NK-cell markers. With the 5' RACE reads reprocessed, TCRdb shows one record per CDR3 protein and no DNA. The sample spans around 550,000 distinct CDR3 sequences; the ten largest clones claim 3% to 4.5%. The sequenced material came from blood T cells: a sorted CD56 or NKG2C T cell subset, CD4+ or CD8+ T cells, or bulk PBMC T cells (not recorded which). The receptors derive from a man between 18 and 29 years old in good health.

The chain uses TRBV5-1 and TRBJ2-1; the D call from TCRdb, TRBD2, cannot be confirmed without DNA. CDR3 length equals 15 residues. Germline lookup yields CDR1 SGHRS and CDR2 YFSETQ. CDR3 loop: CASSLMLAPTGEQFF.

The rearrangement links TRBV20-1 to TRBJ2-2. The germline V gene encodes CDR1 DFQATT and CDR2 SNEGSKA (reference sequence). The CDR3 loop spans 12 amino acids. The CDR3 protein is CSGSKDTGELFF.

The V and J genes are TRBV15 and TRBJ2-5; checking the TCRdb D call of TRBD1 is not possible without DNA. This CDR3 comprises 15 residues. Per germline, CDR1 LNHNV and CDR2 YYDKDF (reference sequence). CDR3 residues: CATSRGGQKGETQYF.

This chain links TRBV6-2 or TRBV6-3 with TRBJ2-1; TCRdb selects TRBD2, and the lack of DNA leaves this call unchecked. The CDR3 is 17 residues long. Germline CDR1 MNHEY, CDR2 SVGEGT. The CDR3 spells CASSYSMLAGGPGEQFF.

The chain is built from TRBV6-2 or TRBV6-3 and TRBJ2-7; TCRdb picks TRBD1, but there is no DNA to check that call. Germline CDR1 reads MNHEY; CDR2 reads SVGEGT. The CDR3 runs to 14 residues. The CDR3 is CASSYVQGSYEQYF.

The J gene is TRBJ2-7, the V gene TRBV5-6. CDR1 is SGHDT, CDR2 YYEEEE, per germline. The CDR3 totals 14 residues. The CDR3 spells CASSFTNNPYEQYF.

The rearrangement links TRBV20-1 to TRBJ2-1; TCRdb designates TRBD2, a call that cannot be tested without DNA. CDR3 length: 14 amino acids. Germline values: CDR1 DFQATT, CDR2 SNEGSKA (reference sequence). The CDR3 spells CSASSLAVYNEQFF.

The V call is TRBV6-5, the J call TRBJ1-6; as DNA is missing, the TRBD1 call by TCRdb cannot be tested. Germline assignment: CDR1 MNHEY and CDR2 SVGAGI. The CDR3 is made up of 17 amino acids. CDR3 protein: CASSIQGPTGKNSPLHF.

The J gene is TRBJ2-1, the V gene TRBV12-3 or TRBV12-4; TCRdb calls TRBD2, which cannot be checked without DNA. CDR3 size: 16 residues. CDR3 sequence: CASSFRTSGRAGEQFF.

V and J are TRBV15 and TRBJ1-5; without DNA, the TCRdb call of TRBD1 cannot be checked. CDR1 is LNHNV, CDR2 YYDKDF, per germline (reference sequence). The CDR3 totals 16 residues. CDR3 protein: CATSREGWGHNQPQHF.

The V and J genes are TRBV29-1 and TRBJ1-1; TCRdb returns TRBD1, unconfirmable since there is no DNA. This CDR3 is 12 amino acids long. CDR1 SQVTM and CDR2 ANQGSEA come from the germline V gene. This chain's CDR3 is CSAGVDSGEAFF. Based on the CDR3 plus reference TRBV29-1 and TRBJ1-1, the full variable domain is SAVISQKPSRDICQRGTSLTIQCQVDSQVTMMFWYRQQPGQSLTLIATANQGSEATYESGFVIDKFPISRPNLTFSTLTVSNMSPEDSSIYLCSAGVDSGEAFFGQGTRLTVV.

The V gene is TRBV7-2, the J gene TRBJ2-1; TCRdb outputs TRBD1, but without DNA this stays unchecked. Germline V gives CDR1 SGHTA, CDR2 FQGNSA. The CDR3 is made up of 16 amino acids. CDR3 sequence reads: CASSPGAGSFVYEQFF. The entire variable domain, with the rest obtained from reference TRBV7-2 and TRBJ2-1, is as follows: GAGVSQSPSNKVTEKGKDVELRCDPISGHTALYWYRQSLGQGLEFLIYFQGNSAPDKSGLPSDRFSAERTGGSVSTLTIQRTQQEDSAVYLCASSPGAGSFVYEQFFGPGTRLTVL.

The rearrangement links TRBV5-1 to TRBJ1-3; lacking DNA, the TRBD1 call made by TCRdb goes unchecked. The CDR3 has 18 residues. From germline, CDR1 is SGHRS and CDR2 YFSETQ. The CDR3: CASSLVLTGTYSGNTIYF.

This chain links TRBV4-2 with TRBJ2-7; there is no DNA to check the TCRdb D call of TRBD2. Germline CDR1 is LGHNA and CDR2 is YNFKEQ. The CDR3 consists of 16 residues. Here the CDR3 reads CASSQGLAEISYEQYF.

V is TRBV20-1 and J is TRBJ2-1; TCRdb outputs TRBD2, but without DNA this stays unchecked. CDR1 is DFQATT, CDR2 SNEGSKA, per germline (reference sequence). The CDR3 sequence is 15 residues long. This chain's CDR3 is CSARDGARRDNEQFF.

This rearrangement joins TRBV27 to TRBJ2-2. Looked up from germline, CDR1 is MNHEY and CDR2 is SMNVEV (reference sequence). The CDR3 has 13 amino acids. The CDR3 loop is CASRSINTGELFF.

V gene TRBV6-2 or TRBV6-3 combines with J gene TRBJ2-7; as DNA is missing, the TRBD2 call by TCRdb cannot be tested. The CDR3 is 15 residues long. Per the germline V gene, CDR1 is MNHEY and CDR2 is SVGEGT. CDR3 loop: CASSRSSGRSSEQYF.

This CDR3 reads CASSAQQHMNTEAFF. The chain carries TRBV9 and TRBJ1-1. Per germline, CDR1 SGDLS and CDR2 YYNGEE. This CDR3 contains 15 residues.

The V gene is TRBV4-1, the J gene TRBJ2-3; TCRdb's D call of TRBD1 is untestable without DNA. CDR3 size: 16 residues. Germline-derived CDR1 and CDR2 are MGHRA and YSYEKL. CDR3 sequence: CASSQNRGGITDTQYF.

The chain couples TRBV3-1 to TRBJ2-3; TCRdb proposes TRBD1, but this gene call is untestable without DNA. Germline V lookup: CDR1 LGHDT, CDR2 YNNKEL (reference sequence). There are 16 residues in the CDR3. The CDR3: CASSPPAGGRTDTQYF.

V is TRBV20-1 and J is TRBJ2-1; TCRdb proposes TRBD1, but this gene call is untestable without DNA. The CDR3 covers 12 residues. Germline V gene sequence: CDR1 DFQATT, CDR2 SNEGSKA (reference sequence). The CDR3 loop is CSANPGGNEQFF.

V gene TRBV11-3 combines with J gene TRBJ1-1; TCRdb's D gene call, TRBD1, goes unchecked for lack of DNA. Germline CDR1 is SGHNT and CDR2 is YENEEA. This CDR3 contains 13 residues. The CDR3 sequence is CASLLTGRTEAFF.

This chain joins TRBV6-1 and TRBJ2-3; TCRdb selects TRBD1, and the lack of DNA leaves this call unchecked. Germline lookup yields CDR1 MNHNS and CDR2 SASEGT. This CDR3 contains 16 residues. CDR3 in amino acids: CASSEGQPSRGDTQYF.

The chain joins TRBV7-3 to TRBJ2-3; without DNA, the TCRdb call of TRBD1 cannot be checked. Germline V gives CDR1 SGHTA, CDR2 FQGTGA. This CDR3 is 14 amino acids long. CDR3 amino acids: CASSLQGGRDTQYF. The full variable domain, its missing parts supplied by reference TRBV7-3 and TRBJ2-3, is GAGVSQTPSNKVTEKGKYVELRCDPISGHTALYWYRQSLGQGPEFLIYFQGTGAADDSGLPNDRFFAVRPEGSVSTLKIQRTERGDSAVYLCASSLQGGRDTQYFGPGTRLTVL.

The rearrangement uses TRBV19 and TRBJ1-5. The length of the CDR3 is 13 residues. The germline V gene has CDR1 LNHDA and CDR2 SQIVND (reference sequence). The CDR3: CASSGGGDQPQHF.

The chain recombines TRBV20-1 with TRBJ2-6; with no DNA, the TCRdb D assignment of TRBD2 cannot be verified. The CDR3 has 17 amino acids. In germline, CDR1 is DFQATT, CDR2 SNEGSKA (reference sequence). CDR3 sequence: CSAREEGQGSGANVLTF.

The V gene is TRBV10-3, the J gene TRBJ1-1; without DNA, the TCRdb call of TRBD1 cannot be checked. CDR3 length: 15 amino acids. Per germline, CDR1 ENHRY and CDR2 SYGVKD. Here the CDR3 reads CAISAAGVEGTEAFF.